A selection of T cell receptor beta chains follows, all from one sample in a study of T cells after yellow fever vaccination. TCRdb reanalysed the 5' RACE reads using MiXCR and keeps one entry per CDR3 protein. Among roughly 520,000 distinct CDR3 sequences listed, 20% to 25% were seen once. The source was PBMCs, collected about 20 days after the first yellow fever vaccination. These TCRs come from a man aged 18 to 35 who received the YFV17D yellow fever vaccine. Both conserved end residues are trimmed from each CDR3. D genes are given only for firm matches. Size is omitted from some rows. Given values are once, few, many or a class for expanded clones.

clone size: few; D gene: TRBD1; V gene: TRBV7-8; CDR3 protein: ATQNRGRDNEKLF
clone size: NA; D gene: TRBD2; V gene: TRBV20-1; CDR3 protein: SAGRGENTGELF
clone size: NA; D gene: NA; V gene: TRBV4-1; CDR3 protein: ASSPAGVAGNEQF
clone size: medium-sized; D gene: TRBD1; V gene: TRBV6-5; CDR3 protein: ASSSDRGETQY
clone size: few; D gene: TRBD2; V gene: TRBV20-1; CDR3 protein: SARSSGDVYEQY
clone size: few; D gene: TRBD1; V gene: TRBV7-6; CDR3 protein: ASSEDRGLNEQF
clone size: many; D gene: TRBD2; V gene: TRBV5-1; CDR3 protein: ASSSDLGLASGELF
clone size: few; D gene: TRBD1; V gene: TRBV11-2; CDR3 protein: ASGTTGPKNIQY
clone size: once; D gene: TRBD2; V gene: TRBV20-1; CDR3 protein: SARGLDLGGGASDTGELF
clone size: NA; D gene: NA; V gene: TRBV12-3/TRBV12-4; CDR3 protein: ASHQNNSPLH
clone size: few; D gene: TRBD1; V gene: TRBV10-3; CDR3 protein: AITQDRGYEQY
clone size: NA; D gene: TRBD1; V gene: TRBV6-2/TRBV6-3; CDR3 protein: ASSYFGGQANSPLH
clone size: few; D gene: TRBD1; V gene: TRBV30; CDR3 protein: AWSSRGLGRAF
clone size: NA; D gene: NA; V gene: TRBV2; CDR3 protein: ASSEVGQSTEY
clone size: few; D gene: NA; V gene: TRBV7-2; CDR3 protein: ASSPTWGRFYEQY
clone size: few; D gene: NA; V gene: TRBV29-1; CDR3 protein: SVGGDYEQY